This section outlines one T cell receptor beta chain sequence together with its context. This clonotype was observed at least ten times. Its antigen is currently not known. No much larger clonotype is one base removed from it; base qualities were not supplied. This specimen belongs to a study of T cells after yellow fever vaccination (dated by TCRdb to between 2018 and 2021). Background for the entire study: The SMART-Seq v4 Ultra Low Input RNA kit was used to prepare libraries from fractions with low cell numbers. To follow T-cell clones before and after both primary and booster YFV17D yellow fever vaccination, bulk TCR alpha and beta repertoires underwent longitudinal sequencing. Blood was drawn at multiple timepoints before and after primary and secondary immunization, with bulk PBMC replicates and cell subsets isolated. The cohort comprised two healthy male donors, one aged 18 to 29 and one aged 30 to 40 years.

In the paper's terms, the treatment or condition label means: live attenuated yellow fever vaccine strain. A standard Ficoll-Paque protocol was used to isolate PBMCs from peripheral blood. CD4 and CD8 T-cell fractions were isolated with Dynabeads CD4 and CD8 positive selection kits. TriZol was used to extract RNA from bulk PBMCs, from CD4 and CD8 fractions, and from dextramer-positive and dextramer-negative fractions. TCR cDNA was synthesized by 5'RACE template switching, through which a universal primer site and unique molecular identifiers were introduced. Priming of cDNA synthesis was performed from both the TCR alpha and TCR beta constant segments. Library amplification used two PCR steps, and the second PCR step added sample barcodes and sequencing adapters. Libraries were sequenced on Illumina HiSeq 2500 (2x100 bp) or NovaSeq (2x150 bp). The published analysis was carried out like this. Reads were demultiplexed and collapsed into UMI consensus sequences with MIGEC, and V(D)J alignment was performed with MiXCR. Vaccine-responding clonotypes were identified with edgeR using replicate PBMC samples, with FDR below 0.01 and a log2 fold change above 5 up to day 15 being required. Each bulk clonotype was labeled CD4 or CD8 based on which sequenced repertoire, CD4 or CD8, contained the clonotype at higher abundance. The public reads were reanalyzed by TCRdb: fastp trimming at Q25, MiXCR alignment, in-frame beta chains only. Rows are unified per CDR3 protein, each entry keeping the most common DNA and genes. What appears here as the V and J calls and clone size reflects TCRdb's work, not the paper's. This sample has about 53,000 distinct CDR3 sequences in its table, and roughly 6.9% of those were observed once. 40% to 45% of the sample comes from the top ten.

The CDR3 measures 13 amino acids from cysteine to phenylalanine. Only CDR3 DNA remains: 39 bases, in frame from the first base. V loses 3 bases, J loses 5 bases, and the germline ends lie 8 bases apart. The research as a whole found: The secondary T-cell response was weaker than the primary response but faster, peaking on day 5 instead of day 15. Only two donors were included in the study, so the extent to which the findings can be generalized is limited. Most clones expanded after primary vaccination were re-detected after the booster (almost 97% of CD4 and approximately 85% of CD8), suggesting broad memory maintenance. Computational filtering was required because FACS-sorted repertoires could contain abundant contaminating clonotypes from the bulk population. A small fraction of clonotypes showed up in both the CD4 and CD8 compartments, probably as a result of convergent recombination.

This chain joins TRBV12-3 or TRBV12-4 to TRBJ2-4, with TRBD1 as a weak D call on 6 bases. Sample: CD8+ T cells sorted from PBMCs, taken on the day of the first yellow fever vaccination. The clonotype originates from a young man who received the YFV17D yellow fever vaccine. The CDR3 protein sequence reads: CASSLQGQNIQYF. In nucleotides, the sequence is TGTGCCAGCAGTTTGCAGGGGCAAAACATTCAGTACTTC.